The next 5 T cell receptor beta chains were all read from a single sample in a study of Ad26.COV2.S vaccination and SARS-CoV-2 variants. Treatment denoted: over 15 received Ad26.COV2.S at low or high dose, single or two shots; 5 received placebo; per-sample allocation not given. At day 63 after the first vaccine or placebo injection, samples were drawn. Profiled with immunoSEQ multiplex PCR; TCRdb holds only in-frame clones, not every one. Among 300,000 to 400,000 clones listed, just under 85% were seen once. The sequenced sample was peripheral blood, obtained in a trial of Ad26.COV2.S vaccine versus placebo. The receptor set was obtained from a person between 18 and 65 years old who received the Ad26.COV2.S COVID-19 vaccine or a placebo.

The rearrangement links TRBV28 to TRBJ2-1; 9 bases are a match to TRBD1. The V segment lost 8 bases and the J segment 8 bases; nucleotides outside the gene matches: 19. The germline V gene encodes CDR1 MDHEN and CDR2 SYDVKM. This CDR3 has 17 amino acids. The CDR3 DNA is TGTGCCAGCTTCACCCCGGGACAGGGTGTCCCCCCTGATGAGCAGTTCTTC. This sequence encodes CASFTPGQGVPPDEQFF.

V and J are TRBV19 and TRBJ2-7; the D call may be TRBD1 or TRBD2 (7 bases each). Germline lookup yields CDR1 LNHDA and CDR2 SQIVND (reference sequence). This CDR3 spans 17 amino acids. Trimming shortened V by 3 bases and J by 2 bases, and 20 bases separated the two germline ends. The CDR3: CASSMFLDREGTYEQYF. CDR3 nucleotides: TGTGCCAGTAGTATGTTTCTTGACAGGGAGGGAACCTACGAGCAGTACTTC.

The count of this clone is one. The chain links TRBV16 to TRBJ1-5; maybe TRBD1 (6 bases). Trimming removed 4 bases from V and 3 bases from J, with 10 bases in between. Germline V gene lookup returns CDR1 KGHSY and CDR2 FQNENV. The CDR3 consists of 14 residues. CDR3 sequence reads: CASSRGQINQPQHF. The CDR3 DNA follows: TGTGCCAGCAGCCGCGGACAGATCAATCAGCCCCAGCATTTT. The complete variable domain, with remaining parts taken from reference TRBV16 and TRBJ1-5, reads GEEVAQTPKHLVRGEGQKAKLYCAPIKGHSYVFWYQQVLKNEFKFLISFQNENVFDETGMPKERFSAKCLPNSPCSLEIQATKLEDSAVYFCASSRGQINQPQHFGDGTRLSIL.

V is TRBV28 and J is TRBJ1-3; possible D gene TRBD1, 5 bases. CDR3 size: 15 residues. The germline gives CDR1 MDHEN, CDR2 SYDVKM. Trimming pared 6 bases from V and 2 bases from J, leaving 14 bases between. The CDR3 is CASRGPGQAGNTIYF. For the CDR3, the DNA is TGTGCCAGCAGGGGGCCGGGGCAAGCTGGAAACACCATATATTTT.

This clone has just a few counts. The chain employs TRBV7-2 and TRBJ1-4; D is unresolved. V gave up 0 bases and J gave up 8 bases, with 7 bases separating them. The CDR3 loop spans 13 amino acids. Germline V gives CDR1 SGHTA, CDR2 FQGNSA. The DNA of the CDR3 is TGTGCCAGCAGCTTAGCGTACGGCGAAAAACTGTTTTTT. It translates to CASSLAYGEKLFF.